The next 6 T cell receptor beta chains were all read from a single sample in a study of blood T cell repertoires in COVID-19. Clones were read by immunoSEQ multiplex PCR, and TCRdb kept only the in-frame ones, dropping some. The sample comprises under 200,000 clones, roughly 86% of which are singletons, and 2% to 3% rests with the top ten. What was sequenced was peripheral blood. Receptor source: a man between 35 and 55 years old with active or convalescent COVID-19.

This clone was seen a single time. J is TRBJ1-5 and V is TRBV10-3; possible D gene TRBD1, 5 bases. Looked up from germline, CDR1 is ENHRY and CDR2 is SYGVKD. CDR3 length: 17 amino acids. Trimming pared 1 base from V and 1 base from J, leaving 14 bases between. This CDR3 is CAISELQVTVSNQPQHF. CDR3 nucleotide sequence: TGTGCCATCAGTGAGTTACAGGTGACGGTGAGCAATCAGCCCCAGCATTTT.

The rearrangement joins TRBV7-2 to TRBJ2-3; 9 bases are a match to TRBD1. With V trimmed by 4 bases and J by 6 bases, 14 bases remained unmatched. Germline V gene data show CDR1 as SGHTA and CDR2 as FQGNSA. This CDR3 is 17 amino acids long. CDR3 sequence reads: CASSSPGTGGFVDTQYF. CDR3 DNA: TGTGCCAGCAGCTCCCCCGGAACAGGGGGCTTTGTGGATACGCAGTATTTT.

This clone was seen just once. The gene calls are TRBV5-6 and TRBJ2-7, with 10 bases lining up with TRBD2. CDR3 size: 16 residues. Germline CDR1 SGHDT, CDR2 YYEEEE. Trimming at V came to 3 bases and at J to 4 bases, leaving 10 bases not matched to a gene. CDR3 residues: CASSSSTSGAYYEQYF. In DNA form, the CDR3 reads TGTGCCAGCAGCTCTTCAACTAGCGGGGCGTATTACGAGCAGTACTTC.

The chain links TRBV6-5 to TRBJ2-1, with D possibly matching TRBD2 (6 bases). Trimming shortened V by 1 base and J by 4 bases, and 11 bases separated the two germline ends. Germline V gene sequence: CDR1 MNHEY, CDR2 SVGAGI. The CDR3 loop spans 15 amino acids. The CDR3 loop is CASSYLGGIYNEQFF. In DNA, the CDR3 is TGTGCCAGCAGTTACTTGGGCGGGATATACAATGAGCAGTTCTTC.

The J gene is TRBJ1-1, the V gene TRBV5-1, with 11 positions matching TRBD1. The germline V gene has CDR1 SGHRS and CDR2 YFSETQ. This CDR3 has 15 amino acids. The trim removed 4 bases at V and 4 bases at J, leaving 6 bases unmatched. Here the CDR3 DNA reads TGCGCCAGCAGCCCGGGACAGGGGGGGACCACTGAAGCTTTCTTT. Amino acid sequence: CASSPGQGGTTEAFF.

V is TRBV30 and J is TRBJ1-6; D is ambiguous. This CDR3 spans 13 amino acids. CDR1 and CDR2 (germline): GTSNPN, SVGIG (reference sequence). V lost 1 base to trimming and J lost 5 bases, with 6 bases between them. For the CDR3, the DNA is TGTGCCTGGAGTGCCGGGGATAATTCACCCCTCCACTTT. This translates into CAWSAGDNSPLHF.